What follows are 32 T cell receptor beta chains derived from one specimen sequenced in a study of shared clonotypes between healthy human individuals. CD45RO negativity and positive selection for CCR7 defined naive CD8 cells, a population that excluded terminally differentiated effector memory CD45RA+ cells. Only in-frame clones appear in the TCRdb table, and some are missing; sequencing was by immunoSEQ multiplex PCR. The profile shows roughly 770,000 clones, about 96% of them singletons. The sequencing input was naive CD8+ T cells sorted from blood. The source is a man aged 30 to 39 in good health.

The chain employs TRBV4-1 and TRBJ2-7; D might be TRBD1 or TRBD2, each matching 5 bases. Looked up from germline, CDR1 is MGHRA and CDR2 is YSYEKL. The CDR3 runs 14 residues. Trimming removed 3 bases from V and 4 bases from J, with 13 bases in between. The CDR3 DNA follows: TGCGCCAGCAGCCAGGCCGGGACCTTTTACGAGCAGTACTTC. Encoded protein: CASSQAGTFYEQYF.

The V call is TRBV28, the J call TRBJ2-7, with D unclear. Trimming removed 11 bases from V and 2 bases from J, with 16 bases in between. Looked up from germline, CDR1 is MDHEN and CDR2 is SYDVKM. The CDR3 has 13 residues. CDR3 sequence (DNA): TGTGCCCGCGATCCGGGCTCCACCTACGAGCAGTACTTC. Protein: CARDPGSTYEQYF.

This chain joins TRBV18 and TRBJ2-2, with TRBD1 identical over 9 bases. This CDR3 comprises 15 residues. Per germline, CDR1 KGHSH and CDR2 LQKENI. Trimming cost V 4 bases and J 5 bases; bases outside gene matches: 5. This chain's CDR3 is CASSRGTGSTGELFF. The CDR3 nucleotides are TGTGCCAGCTCACGGGGGACAGGGAGTACCGGGGAGCTGTTTTTT.

The CDR3 coding sequence is TGTGCCAGCAGTTTAAACGCGAACACAGATACGCAGTATTTT. Its translation is CASSLNANTDTQYF. The chain has TRBV27 and TRBJ2-3; D is ambiguous. The V gene lost 2 bases and the J gene lost 2 bases, with 8 bases spanning the gap. The CDR3 contains 14 residues. Germline assignment: CDR1 MNHEY and CDR2 SMNVEV (reference sequence).

V gene TRBV28 combines with J gene TRBJ1-5; TRBD1 matches 8 bases. The CDR3 is 15 amino acids. Germline CDR1 is MDHEN and CDR2 is SYDVKM. The V segment lost 6 bases and the J segment 6 bases; nucleotides outside the gene matches: 10. In DNA, the CDR3 is TGTGCCAGCAGGTCAACAGGGGGTTCAAGTCAGCCCCAGCATTTT. Protein product: CASRSTGGSSQPQHF.

The chain is built from TRBV5-1 and TRBJ1-1, with a possible D match to TRBD1 (5 bases). Germline V gene sequence: CDR1 SGHRS, CDR2 YFSETQ. There are 15 residues in the CDR3. Trimming stripped 2 bases from V and 4 bases from J, with 15 bases between. Here the CDR3 DNA reads TGCGCCAGCAGCTTTGGGCCTACCGGGGGCACTGAAGCTTTCTTT. Residues: CASSFGPTGGTEAFF.

This chain links TRBV21-1 with TRBJ2-7; TRBD1 is the table's D call, not checked against the DNA. TRBV21-1 is shown as a pseudogene. The CDR3 is 15 amino acids. The CDR3 DNA sequence: TGTGCCAGCAGCAAACCAGGACAGCTCGAGGACGAGCAGTACTTC. As protein: CASSKPGQLEDEQYF.

To note about this clone: Mismatch with germline at one junction end may stem from a read error. This chain joins TRBV7-7 and TRBJ2-3; perhaps D is TRBD1 or TRBD2 (5 bases each). This CDR3 is 15 amino acids long. In germline, CDR1 is SSHAT, CDR2 FNYEAQ (reference sequence). The CDR3 sequence is CASSSGPRGADTQYF. In DNA form, the CDR3 reads TGTGCTAGCAGCTCGGGACCGAGGGGCGCAGATACGCAGTATTTT.

The chain combines TRBV7-9 with TRBJ1-4; 8 bases match TRBD1. In germline, CDR1 is SEHNR, CDR2 FQNEAQ (reference sequence). The CDR3 loop spans 16 amino acids. J lost 7 bases, V lost 6 bases, and 13 bases had no gene match. The CDR3 DNA reads as TGTGCCAGCAGTTTCATGGCAGGGGGCGGATTTGAAAAACTGTTTTTT. Protein: CASSFMAGGGFEKLFF.

The chain couples TRBV27 to TRBJ2-2; D is unclear. The V and J ends lost 0 bases and 0 bases respectively, with 2 bases between them. Germline V gene data show CDR1 as MNHEY and CDR2 as SMNVEV (reference sequence). The CDR3 sequence is 14 residues long. The CDR3 nucleotides are TGTGCCAGCAGTTTATCAACGAACACCGGGGAGCTGTTTTTT. Its protein product is CASSLSTNTGELFF.

The chain recombines TRBV5-6 with TRBJ1-4; TRBD1 matches at 9 bases. Trimming removed 4 bases from V and 8 bases from J; junction bases left unmatched: 0. The CDR3 is made up of 12 amino acids. Germline CDR1 reads SGHDT; CDR2 reads YYEEEE. The DNA of the CDR3 is TGTGCCAGCAGCGACAGGGGGGAAAAACTGTTTTTT. Its translation: CASSDRGEKLFF. The entire variable domain, with the rest obtained from reference TRBV5-6 and TRBJ1-4, is as follows: DAGVTQSPTHLIKTRGQQVTLRCSPKSGHDTVSWYQQALGQGPQFIFQYYEEEERQRGNFPDRFSGHQFPNYSSELNVNALLLGDSALYLCASSDRGEKLFFGSGTQLSVL.

The V and J genes are TRBV27 and TRBJ1-5, with D possibly TRBD1 on 5 matching bases. The CDR3 covers 14 residues. CDR1 MNHEY and CDR2 SMNVEV come from the germline V gene (reference sequence). The V and J ends lost 0 bases and 6 bases respectively, with 9 bases between them. This CDR3 is CASSLSRESQPQHF. The CDR3, as DNA: TGTGCCAGCAGTTTATCCAGGGAGAGTCAGCCCCAGCATTTT.

This clone was picked up a small number of times. The V call is TRBV10-1, the J call TRBJ2-3; a possible D gene is TRBD2 (6 bases). The germline CDR1 and CDR2 sequences are WNHNN and SYGVQD (reference sequence). V shed 3 bases and J shed 2 bases, with 12 bases lying between them. This CDR3 has 15 residues. The CDR3 is CASSEGTLPTDTQYF. CDR3 sequence (DNA): TGCGCCAGCAGTGAAGGGACTCTACCCACAGATACGCAGTATTTT.

The V call is TRBV4-1, the J call TRBJ2-7; the D gene is possibly TRBD2 (6 bases). V was shortened by 4 bases and J by 2 bases, with 15 bases between the two germline ends. CDR1 and CDR2 (germline): MGHRA, YSYEKL. The CDR3 contains 15 residues. This chain's CDR3 is CASSLRDRGTYEQYF. In DNA, the CDR3 is TGCGCCAGCAGCCTCAGGGATCGGGGGACCTACGAGCAGTACTTC.

The chain couples TRBV28 to TRBJ2-5; TRBD2 aligns across 7 bases. The CDR3 has 14 residues. Germline V gene data show CDR1 as MDHEN and CDR2 as SYDVKM. With 3 bases clipped from V and 7 bases from J, the junction kept 8 bases outside the gene matches. DNA of the CDR3: TGTGCCAGCAGTTTTACGAGCGGGGAGGGGACCCAGTACTTC. Residues: CASSFTSGEGTQYF. The full variable domain, with the rest looked up from reference TRBV28 and TRBJ2-5, is DVKVTQSSRYLVKRTGEKVFLECVQDMDHENMFWYRQDPGLGLRLIYFSYDVKMKEKGDIPEGYSVSREKKERFSLILESASTNQTSMYLCASSFTSGEGTQYFGPGTRLLVL.

The V and J genes are TRBV9 and TRBJ2-5, with a tentative D call TRBD1 (6 bases). The germline V gene has CDR1 SGDLS and CDR2 YYNGEE. The CDR3 is made up of 16 amino acids. Trimming cost V 0 bases and J 3 bases, with 15 bases left between them. The CDR3 region is CASSVGTAVREETQYF. The DNA of the CDR3 is TGTGCCAGCAGCGTAGGGACAGCTGTCCGTGAAGAGACCCAGTACTTC. Combining the CDR3 with reference TRBV9 and TRBJ2-5 gives the whole variable domain DSGVTQTPKHLITATGQRVTLRCSPRSGDLSVYWYQQSLDQGLQFLIQYYNGEERAKGNILERFSAQQFPDLHSELNLSSLELGDSALYFCASSVGTAVREETQYFGPGTRLLVL.

V usage is TRBV7-7 and J usage is TRBJ2-5; 12 bases fit TRBD1. Germline trimming cut 5 bases from V and 1 base from J; bases unmatched to any gene: 11. CDR3 size: 18 residues. The germline V gene encodes CDR1 SSHAT and CDR2 FNYEAQ (reference sequence). The CDR3 reads CASSPGQGARRGQETQYF. The CDR3 region has the DNA TGTGCCAGCAGCCCGGGACAGGGGGCACGTAGGGGCCAAGAGACCCAGTACTTC.

As concerns this clone: The identical CDR3 is also encoded by other nucleotide sequences in the sample. The gene calls are TRBV5-4 and TRBJ2-7, with 8 bases aligning to TRBD1. V lost 4 bases and J lost 0; bases outside the gene matches: 3. This CDR3 spans 14 amino acids. Germline CDR1 and CDR2: SGHNT and YYREEE (reference sequence). CDR3 nucleotide sequence: TGTGCCAGCAGCCCCGGGACAGGCTCCTACGAGCAGTACTTC. It yields the protein CASSPGTGSYEQYF. Full variable domain (missing parts from reference TRBV5-4 and TRBJ2-7): ETGVTQSPTHLIKTRGQQVTLRCSSQSGHNTVSWYQQALGQGPQFIFQYYREEENGRGNFPPRFSGLQFPNYSSELNVNALELDDSALYLCASSPGTGSYEQYFGPGTRLTVT.

This sequence joins TRBV4-1 and TRBJ1-4, with D maybe TRBD1 (6 bases). Germline CDR1 MGHRA, CDR2 YSYEKL. Deletions cut 3 bases from V and 8 bases from J, with 16 bases between. This CDR3 has 15 amino acids. This CDR3 is CASSHDPGAGEKLFF. CDR3 nucleotide sequence: TGCGCCAGCAGCCACGATCCGGGGGCTGGGGAAAAACTGTTTTTT.

J is TRBJ1-1 and V is TRBV29-1, with D perhaps matching TRBD1 (5 bases). Germline V gene sequence: CDR1 SQVTM, CDR2 ANQGSEA. CDR3 length equals 12 residues. Trimming removed 4 bases at V and 1 base at J, with 7 bases between. The CDR3: CSVGRANTEAFF. In DNA form, the CDR3 reads TGCAGCGTTGGCAGGGCGAACACTGAAGCTTTCTTT.

This chain connects TRBV21-1 to TRBJ2-2. TRBV21-1 is recorded as a pseudogene. The CDR3 spans 15 residues. The CDR3 region has the DNA TGTGCCAGCAGCAAACGGCCGGATTACACCGGGGAGCTGTTTTTT. Protein product: CASSKRPDYTGELFF.

About this clone itself: The junction departs from the called germline gene at one end, perhaps through a read error. The rearrangement joins TRBV7-9 to TRBJ2-2; 7 bases agree with TRBD1. Germline-derived CDR1 and CDR2 are SEHNR and FQNEAQ (reference sequence). This CDR3 spans 16 amino acids. CDR3 residues: CASSLADRVDTGELFF. In DNA form, the CDR3 reads TGTGCCAGCAGCCTAGCCGACAGGGTCGACACCGGGGAGCTGTTTTTT. Drawing the rest from reference TRBV7-9 and TRBJ2-2, the complete variable domain is DTGVSQNPRHKITKRGQNVTFRCDPISEHNRLYWYRQTLGQGPEFLTYFQNEAQLEKSRLLSDRFSAERPKGSFSTLEIQRTEQGDSAMYLCASSLADRVDTGELFFGEGSRLTVL.

The J gene is TRBJ2-1, the V gene TRBV6-5, with D tentatively TRBD2 (8 bases). The CDR3 runs to 14 residues. V gave up 5 bases and J gave up 9 bases, with 17 bases separating them. CDR1 MNHEY and CDR2 SVGAGI come from the germline V gene. The CDR3 spells CASSRQGLVAEQFF. In DNA form, the CDR3 reads TGTGCCAGCAGTAGACAGGGACTAGTGGCTGAGCAGTTCTTC.

This chain joins TRBV14 and TRBJ2-7; D is possibly TRBD2 (5 bases). The CDR3 has 14 amino acids. V lost 0 bases, J lost 3 bases, and 9 bases lay in between. Germline V gene data show CDR1 as SGHDN and CDR2 as FVKESK. DNA of the CDR3: TGTGCCAGCAGCCAAGATCTCGGGAACTACGAGCAGTACTTC. Protein: CASSQDLGNYEQYF.

This rearrangement joins TRBV2 to TRBJ2-1, with D maybe TRBD2 (7 bases). V was shortened by 11 bases and J by 9 bases, with 23 bases between the two germline ends. Germline V gene sequence: CDR1 SNHLY, CDR2 FYNNEI. The CDR3 is 14 residues long. The CDR3 region is CAGWEGELFSEQFF. CDR3 bases: TGTGCCGGGTGGGAGGGGGAGTTGTTTAGTGAGCAGTTCTTC. Based on the CDR3 plus reference TRBV2 and TRBJ2-1, the full variable domain is EPEVTQTPSHQVTQMGQEVILRCVPISNHLYFYWYRQILGQKVEFLVSFYNNEISEKSEIFDDQFSVERPDGSNFTLKIRSTKLEDSAMYFCAGWEGELFSEQFFGPGTRLTVL.

The chain is built from TRBV6-6 and TRBJ1-5; D is ambiguous. The CDR3 is made up of 13 amino acids. The V and J ends lost 7 bases and 3 bases respectively, with 10 bases between them. Germline assignment: CDR1 MNHNY and CDR2 SVGAGI (reference sequence). The CDR3 loop is CASTPNHNQPQHF. CDR3 coding DNA: TGTGCCAGCACCCCAAACCACAATCAGCCCCAGCATTTT.

This rearrangement joins TRBV27 to TRBJ1-5; 7 bases map to TRBD1. This CDR3 has 15 amino acids. The J segment lost 8 bases and the V segment lost 0 bases, leaving 7 bases of the junction unmatched. The V gene's germline CDR1 is MNHEY and CDR2 SMNVEV (reference sequence). The CDR3 DNA sequence: TGTGCCAGCAGTTTATCGACAGGGCGAGGGGAGCCCCAGCATTTT. Residues: CASSLSTGRGEPQHF.

V usage is TRBV5-4 and J usage is TRBJ1-1; TRBD1 aligns across 9 bases. With V trimmed by 1 base and J by 1 base, 5 bases remained unmatched. Germline CDR1 is SGHNT and CDR2 is YYREEE (reference sequence). This CDR3 is 16 amino acids long. The CDR3 DNA reads TGTGCCAGCAGCTTGTGGGACAGGGCCGAGAACACTGAAGCTTTCTTT. It encodes CASSLWDRAENTEAFF. Full variable domain (rest looked up from reference TRBV5-4 and TRBJ1-1): ETGVTQSPTHLIKTRGQQVTLRCSSQSGHNTVSWYQQALGQGPQFIFQYYREEENGRGNFPPRFSGLQFPNYSSELNVNALELDDSALYLCASSLWDRAENTEAFFGQGTRLTVV.

With regard to this clone: Within the sample, other DNA sequences also encode this same CDR3. This chain uses TRBV29-1 with TRBJ1-2; D unclear. The CDR3 has 11 residues. Trimming shortened V by 6 bases and J by 7 bases, and 12 bases separated the two germline ends. Germline V gene data show CDR1 as SQVTM and CDR2 as ANQGSEA. The CDR3 region has the DNA TGCAGCGTCGATTTGACGAGTGGCTACACCTTC. This codes for CSVDLTSGYTF.

This chain joins TRBV5-8 and TRBJ2-7; 7 nucleotides line up with TRBD1. Trimming at V came to 2 bases and at J to 5 bases, leaving 10 bases not matched to a gene. In germline, CDR1 is SGHTS, CDR2 YDEGEE. The CDR3 length is 15 residues. CDR3 coding DNA: TGTGCCAGCAGCTTTGAAGGGGGCAGTATCCACGAGCAGTACTTC. Amino acids: CASSFEGGSIHEQYF.

The J gene is TRBJ2-7, the V gene TRBV7-3; D remains ambiguous. CDR1 and CDR2 (germline): SGHTA, FQGTGA. Trimming left V 6 bases short and J 3 bases short, with 9 bases between. The CDR3 loop spans 12 amino acids. The CDR3 coding sequence is TGTGCCAGCAGAGGTGACCTCTACGAGCAGTACTTC. Translated: CASRGDLYEQYF. Looking up the rest from reference TRBV7-3 and TRBJ2-7 gives the full variable domain: GAGVSQTPSNKVTEKGKYVELRCDPISGHTALYWYRQSLGQGPEFLIYFQGTGAADDSGLPNDRFFAVRPEGSVSTLKIQRTERGDSAVYLCASRGDLYEQYFGPGTRLTVT.

The chain recombines TRBV6-4 with TRBJ2-1; 11 positions agree with TRBD2. Trimming cost V 1 base and J 11 bases; bases outside gene matches: 7. Germline CDR1 and CDR2: MRHNA and SNTAGT. CDR3 size: 15 residues. In nucleotides, the CDR3 is TGTGCCAGCAGTGACTTCATCGGGACTAGCGGCCAGCAGTTCTTC. It yields the protein CASSDFIGTSGQQFF.